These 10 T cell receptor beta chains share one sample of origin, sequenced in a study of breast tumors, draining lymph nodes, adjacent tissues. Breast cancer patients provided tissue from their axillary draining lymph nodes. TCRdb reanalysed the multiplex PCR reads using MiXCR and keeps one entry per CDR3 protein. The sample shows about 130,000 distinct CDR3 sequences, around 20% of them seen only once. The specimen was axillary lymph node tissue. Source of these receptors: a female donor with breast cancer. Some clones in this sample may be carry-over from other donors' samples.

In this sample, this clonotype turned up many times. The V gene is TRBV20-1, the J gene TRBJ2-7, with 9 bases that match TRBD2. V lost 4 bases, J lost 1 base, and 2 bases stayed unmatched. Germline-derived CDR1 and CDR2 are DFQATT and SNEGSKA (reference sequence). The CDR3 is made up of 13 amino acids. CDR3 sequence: CSATLAGSYEQYF. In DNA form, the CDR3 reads TGCAGTGCTACTCTAGCGGGATCCTACGAGCAGTACTTC.

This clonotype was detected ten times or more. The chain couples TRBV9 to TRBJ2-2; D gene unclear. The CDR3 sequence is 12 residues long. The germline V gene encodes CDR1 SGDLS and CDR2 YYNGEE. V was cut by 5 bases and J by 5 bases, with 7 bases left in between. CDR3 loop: CASSFKTGELFF. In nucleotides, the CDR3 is TGTGCCAGCAGTTTCAAGACCGGGGAGCTGTTTTTT.

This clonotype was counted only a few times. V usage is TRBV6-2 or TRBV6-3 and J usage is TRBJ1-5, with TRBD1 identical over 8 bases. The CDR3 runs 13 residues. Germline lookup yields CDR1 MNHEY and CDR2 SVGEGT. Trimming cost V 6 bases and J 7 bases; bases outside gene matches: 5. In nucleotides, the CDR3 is TGTGCCAGCAGCTACAGGGGGTGGCAGCCCCAGCATTTT. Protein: CASSYRGWQPQHF.

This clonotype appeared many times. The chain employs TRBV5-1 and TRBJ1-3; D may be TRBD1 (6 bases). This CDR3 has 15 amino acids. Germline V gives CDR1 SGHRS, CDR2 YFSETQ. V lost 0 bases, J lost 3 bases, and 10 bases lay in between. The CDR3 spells CASSLAGAGGNTIYF. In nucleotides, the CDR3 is TGCGCCAGCAGCTTGGCGGGGGCCGGTGGAAACACCATATATTTT.

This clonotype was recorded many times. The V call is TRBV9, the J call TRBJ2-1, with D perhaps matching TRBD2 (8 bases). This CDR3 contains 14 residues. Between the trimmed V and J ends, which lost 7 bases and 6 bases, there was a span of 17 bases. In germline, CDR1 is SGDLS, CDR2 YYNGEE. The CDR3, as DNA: TGTGCCAGCGGGAAGCGGGGGACAGTCAATGAGCAGTTCTTC. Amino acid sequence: CASGKRGTVNEQFF.

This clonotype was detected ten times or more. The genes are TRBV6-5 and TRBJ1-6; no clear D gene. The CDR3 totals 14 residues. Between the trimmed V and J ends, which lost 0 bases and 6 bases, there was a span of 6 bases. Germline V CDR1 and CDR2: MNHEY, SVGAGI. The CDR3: CASSYSMSNSPLHF. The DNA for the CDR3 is TGTGCCAGCAGTTACTCGATGTCTAATTCACCCCTCCACTTT.

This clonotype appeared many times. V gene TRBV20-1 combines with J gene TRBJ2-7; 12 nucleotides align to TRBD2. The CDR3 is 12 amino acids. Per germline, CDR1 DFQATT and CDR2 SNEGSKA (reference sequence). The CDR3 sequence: CSPRLAGVGQYF. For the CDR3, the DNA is TGCAGCCCCCGACTAGCGGGAGTCGGGCAGTACTTC.

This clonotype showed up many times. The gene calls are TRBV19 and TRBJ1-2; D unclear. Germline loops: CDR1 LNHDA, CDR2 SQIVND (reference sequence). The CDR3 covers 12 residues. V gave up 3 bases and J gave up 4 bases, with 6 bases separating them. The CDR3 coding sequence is TGTGCCAGTAGTATGAGAAGCTATGGCTACACCTTC. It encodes CASSMRSYGYTF.

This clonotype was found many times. The chain's CDR3 is CASSPTDRLYEQYF. The CDR3 nucleotides are TGCGCCAGCAGCCCTACTGACAGGTTATACGAGCAGTACTTC. The chain employs TRBV5-1 and TRBJ2-7, with D perhaps TRBD1 (6 bases). The CDR3 has 14 amino acids. In germline, CDR1 is SGHRS, CDR2 YFSETQ. V gave up 4 bases and J gave up 4 bases, with 15 bases separating them. The full variable domain, in which reference TRBV5-1 and TRBJ2-7 provide the parts outside the CDR3, is KAGVTQTPRYLIKTRGQQVTLSCSPISGHRSVSWYQQTPGQGLQFLFEYFSETQRNKGNFPGRFSGRQFSNSRSEMNVSTLELGDSALYLCASSPTDRLYEQYFGPGTRLTVT.

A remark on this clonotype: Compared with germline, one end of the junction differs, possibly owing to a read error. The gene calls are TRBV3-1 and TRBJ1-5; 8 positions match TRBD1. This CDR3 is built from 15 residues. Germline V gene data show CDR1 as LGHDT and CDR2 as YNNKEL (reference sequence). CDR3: CASSPGGSGNQPRHF. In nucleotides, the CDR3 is TGTGCCAGCAGCCCAGGGGGCTCTGGCAATCAGCCCCGGCATTTT. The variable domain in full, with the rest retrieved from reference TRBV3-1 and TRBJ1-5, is DTAVSQTPKYLVTQMGNDKSIKCEQNLGHDTMYWYKQDSKKFLKIMFSYNNKELIINETVPNRFSPKSPDKAHLNLHINSLELGDSAVYFCASSPGGSGNQPRHFGDGTRLSIL.